These T cell receptor beta chains were read from a single sample in a study of Ad26.COV2.S vaccination and SARS-CoV-2 variants. Using immunoSEQ multiplex PCR, the repertoire was profiled, and TCRdb retains in-frame clones only, with some absent. The sample contains 300,000 to 350,000 clones, roughly 90% of which appear only once. Sequencing used peripheral blood, obtained in a trial of Ad26.COV2.S vaccine versus placebo. The receptors shown here come from a person between 18 and 60 years old who received the Ad26.COV2.S COVID-19 vaccine or a placebo. The CDR3 runs from the conserved cysteine through the conserved F or W. D genes are given only for firm matches.

v_call,d_call,j_call,cdr3_nt,cdr3_aa
TRBV28,.,TRBJ2-1,TGCGCTGAAGGGGTCTCGAGCTCCTACAATGAGCAGTTCTTC,CAEGVSSSYNEQFF
TRBV14,TRBD1,TRBJ2-7,TGTGCCAGCAGCCCAGCTAGGACAGGGGAAAGACCCTACGAGCAGTACTTC,CASSPARTGERPYEQYF
TRBV30,.,TRBJ2-3,TGTGCCTGGAGTGTCGATCGGGAAGATACGCAGTATTTT,CAWSVDREDTQYF
TRBV29-1,.,TRBJ1-2,TGCAGCGTTGAAGTAGATAAGGTTCTCTATGGCGGCTACACCTTC,CSVEVDKVLYGGYTF
TRBV6-2/TRBV6-3,.,TRBJ1-5,TGTGCCAGCAGTTACGCGGGACGTGGTCAGCCCCAGCATTTT,CASSYAGRGQPQHF
TRBV19,.,TRBJ2-1,TGTGCCAGCAACCTCCGGGGGAGCCCAAGCTCCTACAATGAGCAGTTCTTC,CASNLRGSPSSYNEQFF
TRBV7-2,TRBD1,TRBJ2-1,TGTGCCAGCAGCCTACAGGGGGCGTGGGGGGATCACAATGAGCAGTTCTTC,CASSLQGAWGDHNEQFF
TRBV4-1,.,TRBJ1-4,TGCGCCAGCAGCCAAGTCCTTTTGGCAAAACTGTTTTTT,CASSQVLLAKLFF
TRBV18,.,TRBJ1-6,TGTGCCAGCTCTACCTATAATTCACCCCTCCACTTT,CASSTYNSPLHF
TRBV5-6,TRBD1,TRBJ2-7,TGTGCCAGCAGCTTAACAGGGGGCGCATCCTACGAGCAGTACTTC,CASSLTGGASYEQYF